This TCR beta chain was captured in a study of control samples from healthy donors and cancer patients. TCRdb's copy holds only in-frame clones and misses some; the assay was immunoSEQ multiplex PCR. This sample has 190,000 or so clones, with approximately 92% found just once. Sequenced sample: blood. This TCR derives from a man aged 18 to 35 in good health.

CDR3 in amino acids: CASSVDTAEKLFF. Here the CDR3 DNA reads TGTGCCAGCAGCGTAGACACGGCTGAAAAACTGTTTTTT. This chain uses TRBV9 with TRBJ1-4; D not resolved. CDR1 is SGDLS and CDR2 is YYNGEE in the germline V gene. The ends were cut back, 0 bases at V and 7 bases at J, with 7 bases in the middle. The CDR3 totals 13 residues.